The 28 T cell receptor beta chains below come from one sample, sequenced in a study of regulatory T cells in long-lasting Graves disease. Construction of the TCR beta libraries employed iRepertoire HTBI primers in conjunction with Arm-PCR of CDR3 regions. TCRdb processed the multiplex PCR reads anew with MiXCR; each CDR3 protein has one entry. The table lists under 350,000 distinct CDR3 sequences, 20% to 25% of them singletons, with more than 55% in the top ten. Time point specified: persistent/refractory GD, antithyroid drugs over 5 years with positive TRAb. There was RNA extracted from PBMCs, and the TCR library was made from it. The input for sequencing was peripheral blood mononuclear cells (PBMCs), taken when the disease was refractory, from a patient treated with antithyroid drugs. Source of these receptors: a female donor with Graves disease.

This clonotype was detected only a few times. This chain joins TRBV2 and TRBJ1-1, with a weak D call TRBD1 (5 bases). This CDR3 comprises 15 residues. Germline V lookup: CDR1 SNHLY, CDR2 FYNNEI. Trimming took 4 bases from V and 7 from J, leaving 19 bases between them. CDR3 nucleotides: TGTGCCAGCAGTGGGAGTGGCAGGGTTGCCCATGAAGCTTTCTTT. It yields the protein CASSGSGRVAHEAFF.

A few counts support this clonotype. V gene TRBV18 combines with J gene TRBJ2-5, with D perhaps TRBD1 (6 bases). This CDR3 comprises 16 residues. V was shortened by 2 bases and J by 2 bases, with 15 bases between the two germline ends. CDR1 and CDR2 (germline): KGHSH, LQKENI. The CDR3 DNA is TGTGCCAGCTCACCAACCCACGGGACAAAGCAAGAGACCCAGTACTTC. Encoded protein: CASSPTHGTKQETQYF.

The rearrangement links TRBV7-2 to TRBJ2-1; perhaps D is TRBD1 or TRBD2 (5 bases each). Trimming removed 7 bases at V and 1 base at J, with 17 bases between. The CDR3 consists of 16 residues. Germline-derived CDR1 and CDR2 are SGHTA and FQGNSA. CDR3 amino acids: CASMASGTMSYNEQFF. The CDR3 nucleotides are TGTGCCAGCATGGCCTCCGGGACGATGTCCTACAATGAGCAGTTCTTC.

This clonotype was seen ten or more times. This chain links TRBV5-1 with TRBJ1-1; 10 bases map to TRBD1. The CDR3 covers 16 residues. Trimming at V came to 4 bases and at J to 4 bases, leaving 10 bases not matched to a gene. Looked up from germline, CDR1 is SGHRS and CDR2 is YFSETQ. This CDR3 reads CASSADRGLGGTEAFF. In DNA form, the CDR3 reads TGCGCCAGCAGCGCAGACAGGGGGCTAGGCGGCACTGAAGCTTTCTTT.

This clonotype was counted only a few times. The chain carries TRBV6-1 and TRBJ1-4, with a tentative D call TRBD1 (5 bases). Germline lookup yields CDR1 MNHNS and CDR2 SASEGT. Trimming removed 6 bases at V and 3 bases at J, with 11 bases between. This CDR3 spans 14 amino acids. CDR3 in amino acids: CASRGVDANEKLFF. CDR3 nucleotides: TGTGCCAGCAGGGGGGTTGACGCTAATGAAAAACTGTTTTTT.

This clonotype has just a few counts. The chain combines TRBV20-1 with TRBJ1-5; 11 bases line up with TRBD1. J lost 3 bases, V lost 0 bases, and 1 base had no gene match. CDR1 and CDR2 from the germline V gene are DFQATT and SNEGSKA (reference sequence). The CDR3 sequence is 15 residues long. The CDR3 DNA reads TGCAGTGCTAGAGAGGGACAGGGGGTCAATCAGCCCCAGCATTTT. It specifies CSAREGQGVNQPQHF.

This clonotype occurred a few times. The CDR3 sequence is CASSQAWRRDEKLFF. The CDR3 nucleotides are TGCGCCAGCAGCCAAGCTTGGCGCAGGGACGAAAAACTGTTTTTT. The V and J genes are TRBV4-3 and TRBJ1-4; possibly TRBD1 for D (5 bases). This CDR3 is built from 15 residues. Looked up from germline, CDR1 is LGHNA and CDR2 is YSLEER. The V end was cut by 1 base, the J end by 8 bases, with 14 bases between.

The chain uses TRBV20-1 and TRBJ2-3, with 8 bases fitting TRBD2. This CDR3 has 14 amino acids. V was clipped by 4 bases and J by 6 bases; unmatched bases: 9. Per germline, CDR1 DFQATT and CDR2 SNEGSKA (reference sequence). The CDR3 protein is CSAIVSGMGDTQYF. CDR3 DNA sequence: TGCAGTGCTATAGTTAGCGGGATGGGGGATACGCAGTATTTT.

This clonotype was counted a few times. This chain connects TRBV6-1 to TRBJ2-2; no firm D call. CDR1 and CDR2 (germline): MNHNS, SASEGT. This CDR3 is 12 amino acids long. With 6 bases removed from V and 5 bases from J, the gap between germline ends came to 7 bases. The CDR3 nucleotides are TGTGCCAGCAGGGGGTGGACCGGGGAGCTGTTTTTT. It codes for CASRGWTGELFF.

There are many counts of this clonotype. This chain joins TRBV2 and TRBJ2-7; D unresolved. Germline values: CDR1 SNHLY, CDR2 FYNNEI. CDR3 size: 12 residues. Trimming stripped 7 bases from V and 0 bases from J, with 7 bases between. The CDR3: CASTVSSYEQYF. CDR3 coding DNA: TGTGCCAGCACCGTAAGCTCCTACGAGCAGTACTTC.

The chain links TRBV27 to TRBJ2-7; D possibly matches TRBD1 or TRBD2 (5 bases each). Trimming left V 5 bases short and J 3 bases short, with 32 bases between. The CDR3 covers 20 residues. The V gene's germline CDR1 is MNHEY and CDR2 SMNVEV (reference sequence). CDR3 residues: CASSINQGPGRWGLDYEQYF. The DNA for the CDR3 is TGTGCCAGCAGTATAAACCAGGGCCCCGGCCGGTGGGGGTTGGACTACGAGCAGTACTTC.

This chain joins TRBV6-1 and TRBJ1-2, with 8 bases that match TRBD1. This CDR3 region has 14 residues. V dropped 5 bases and J dropped 6; count of bases not matched to a gene: 8. Germline lookup yields CDR1 MNHNS and CDR2 SASEGT. The CDR3 loop reads CASSPRTGYHGYTF. The CDR3 nucleotides are TGTGCCAGCAGTCCTAGGACAGGGTATCATGGCTACACCTTC.

This clonotype has at least ten counts. The chain links TRBV28 to TRBJ1-4; D might be TRBD1 (6 bases). The CDR3 loop spans 15 amino acids. The V gene lost 5 bases and the J gene lost 2 bases, with 12 bases spanning the gap. Germline CDR1 is MDHEN and CDR2 is SYDVKM. CDR3 in amino acids: CASSLYRDTNEKLFF. CDR3 coding DNA: TGTGCCAGCAGTCTCTACAGGGATACTAATGAAAAACTGTTTTTT.

This clonotype appeared many times. V is TRBV12-3 or TRBV12-4 and J is TRBJ2-7; 7 bases align to TRBD1. The length of the CDR3 is 13 residues. The ends lost 5 bases at V and 3 bases at J; junction bases unmatched: 4. The CDR3: CASSPQGDYEQYF. Here the CDR3 DNA reads TGTGCCAGCAGTCCCCAGGGGGACTACGAGCAGTACTTC.

The table lists this clonotype with many counts. The gene calls are TRBV2 and TRBJ2-4, with D possibly being TRBD1 or TRBD2 (6 bases each). Per the germline V gene, CDR1 is SNHLY and CDR2 is FYNNEI. This CDR3 spans 13 amino acids. V lost 8 bases to trimming and J lost 5 bases, with 13 bases between them. The CDR3 nucleotides are TGTGCCAGCGTTAGGGGGGCCCAAAACATTCAGTACTTC. It translates to CASVRGAQNIQYF.

The chain joins TRBV28 to TRBJ1-5; D is ambiguous. The germline gives CDR1 MDHEN, CDR2 SYDVKM. The ends were cut back, 7 bases at V and 1 base at J, with 14 bases in the middle. The CDR3 has 15 residues. CDR3 sequence (DNA): TGTGCCAGCACCCCCGGCCCGTTGAGCAATCAGCCCCAGCATTTT. Its translation: CASTPGPLSNQPQHF.

The chain links TRBV7-8 to TRBJ2-5; TRBD1 is a possible D gene (6 bases). Germline-derived CDR1 and CDR2 are SGHVS and FQNEAQ. V lost 6 bases and J 2 bases, leaving 13 bases between the germline ends. The CDR3 runs 14 residues. The CDR3 loop is CASRSRTVQETQYF. For the CDR3, the DNA is TGTGCCAGCAGATCACGGACAGTACAAGAGACCCAGTACTTC.

This clonotype came up many times. Germline and junction disagree at one end, which may indicate a read error. The chain uses TRBV12-3 or TRBV12-4 and TRBJ2-7; 9 bases align to TRBD2. This CDR3 comprises 14 residues. CDR3 sequence reads: CASSLAGEGHEQYF. CDR3 nucleotide sequence: TGTGCCAGCAGCTTAGCGGGAGAAGGACACGAGCAGTACTTC.

This clonotype was picked up many times. The chain uses TRBV3-1 and TRBJ2-5; TRBD2 agrees at 13 bases. CDR3 length: 16 residues. J was trimmed by 4 bases and V by 5 bases; bases with no gene match: 7. From germline, CDR1 is LGHDT and CDR2 YNNKEL (reference sequence). The CDR3 region is CASSKGLAGSSETQYF. CDR3 sequence (DNA): TGTGCCAGCAGCAAGGGACTAGCGGGGTCCTCAGAGACCCAGTACTTC.

This clonotype was observed many times. The chain uses TRBV28 and TRBJ1-4, with D hard to call. This CDR3 contains 11 residues. CDR1 MDHEN and CDR2 SYDVKM come from the germline V gene. V was trimmed by 3 bases and J by 8 bases, leaving 4 bases between them. The CDR3 is CASSFEEKLFF. CDR3 sequence (DNA): TGTGCCAGCAGTTTCGAGGAAAAACTGTTTTTT.

This clonotype appeared a few times. Since no conserved phenylalanine or tryptophan closes the CDR3, a read error is the likely cause. This chain uses TRBV20-1 with TRBJ1-2; D gene uncertain. Germline values: CDR1 DFQATT, CDR2 SNEGSKA (reference sequence). Trimming stripped 0 bases from V and 4 bases from J, with 12 bases between. The CDR3 runs 14 residues. CDR3 coding DNA: TGCAGTGCTAGAGATCTTGACAAGACCTATGGCTACACCTCC. Its translation: CSARDLDKTYGYTS.

The chain employs TRBV19 and TRBJ1-5; 8 nucleotides match TRBD1. The CDR3 covers 14 residues. CDR1 and CDR2 from the germline V gene are LNHDA and SQIVND (reference sequence). Germline trimming cut 10 bases from V and 3 bases from J; bases unmatched to any gene: 8. The CDR3 region is CATSRGQNNQPQHF. The CDR3 DNA follows: TGTGCCACTTCCAGGGGGCAGAACAATCAGCCCCAGCATTTT.

This clonotype occurred many times. The genes are TRBV7-2 and TRBJ2-7; D is perhaps TRBD2 (5 bases). V shed 3 bases and J shed 2 bases, with 11 bases lying between them. The length of the CDR3 is 14 residues. Germline loops: CDR1 SGHTA, CDR2 FQGNSA. The CDR3 coding sequence is TGTGCCAGCAGCTTTGACTACCGCGCCTACGAGCAGTACTTC. Protein product: CASSFDYRAYEQYF.

This clonotype has at least ten counts. The chain couples TRBV6-1 to TRBJ1-2; possible D gene TRBD1, 6 bases. V shed 5 bases and J shed 0 bases, with 10 bases lying between them. The CDR3 is 14 amino acids. Germline V gene lookup returns CDR1 MNHNS and CDR2 SASEGT. CDR3 loop: CASSRDTANYGYTF. CDR3 coding DNA: TGTGCCAGCAGTCGGGACACAGCTAACTATGGCTACACCTTC.

The table lists this clonotype with a few counts. V gene TRBV7-2 combines with J gene TRBJ2-7; TRBD1 is a possible D gene (6 bases). Per the germline V gene, CDR1 is SGHTA and CDR2 is FQGNSA. V gave up 1 base and J gave up 4 bases, with 14 bases separating them. This CDR3 has 15 residues. The CDR3 loop reads CASSLGLGRGYEQYF. As DNA, the CDR3 is TGTGCCAGCAGCTTAGGGTTAGGCAGGGGATACGAGCAGTACTTC.

This clonotype turned up a few times. CDR3 sequence (DNA): TGTGCCAGCAGCTTCGGGGGAGCCACTGAAGCTTTCTTT. The encoded protein is CASSFGGATEAFF. The chain joins TRBV7-9 to TRBJ1-1, with a weak D call TRBD1 (5 bases). V lost 3 bases and J 4 bases, leaving 9 bases between the germline ends. The CDR3 extends over 13 amino acids. Germline V gene sequence: CDR1 SEHNR, CDR2 FQNEAQ (reference sequence).

This clonotype has a handful of counts. The J gene is TRBJ2-2, the V gene TRBV24-1; 11 nucleotides agree with TRBD2. J was trimmed by 5 bases and V by 3 bases; bases with no gene match: 7. Germline V gives CDR1 KGHDR, CDR2 SFDVKD. CDR3 length equals 17 residues. CDR3 region: CATSDRLAGGRTGELFF. The CDR3 DNA reads as TGTGCCACCAGTGATAGGCTAGCGGGAGGCCGGACCGGGGAGCTGTTTTTT.

In this sample, this clonotype turned up many times. V gene TRBV12-3 or TRBV12-4 combines with J gene TRBJ2-4, with unresolved D. The CDR3 extends over 17 amino acids. The V and J ends lost 6 bases and 0 bases respectively, with 18 bases between them. This chain's CDR3 is CASSRSSQREAKNIQYF. CDR3 nucleotides: TGTGCCAGCAGCCGTTCATCACAGAGAGAAGCCAAAAACATTCAGTACTTC.